Detailed here is one TCR beta chain. The antigen remains unidentified. TCRdb itself ran the 5' RACE reads through MiXCR, one entry per CDR3 protein. The sample consists of hundreds of thousands of distinct CDR3 sequences, approximately 13% of them appearing once. These data are taken from a study of T cells after yellow fever vaccination. Deletions cut 7 bases from V and 1 base from J, with 15 bases between. This CDR3 contains 15 residues. Germline CDR1 is PRHDT and CDR2 is FYEKMQ (reference sequence). General study results and limits: Primary-vaccination clones mostly resurfaced post-booster (nearly 97% CD4, just under 90% CD8).

The TCR sequence derives from a young man who received the YFV17D yellow fever vaccine. The V gene is TRBV13, the J gene TRBJ2-3, with D perhaps TRBD2 (6 bases). The sequences come from PBMCs, collected on the day of the yellow fever booster vaccination. DNA of the CDR3: TGTGCCAGCACCCTAGGACTAATCGGCACAGATACGCAGTATTTT. This sequence encodes CASTLGLIGTDTQYF.